The rows below give T cell receptor beta chains drawn from one sample of a study of CD8+ T cells in alopecia areata. Clones were sequenced by immunoSEQ multiplex PCR, and TCRdb holds only the in-frame ones, with some missing. The repertoire has 200,000 or so clones, 40% to 45% of them found once; the top ten carry about 2.6%. This specimen was CD4+ T cells sorted from blood, taken between weeks 36 and 40, from a patient treated with tofacitinib. All receptors come from a human donor with alopecia areata. The CDR3 runs from the conserved cysteine through the conserved F or W. D genes are given only for firm matches. Some rows mark clone size as missing; the rest say once, few, many or name a class of expanded clone.

D	size	V	J	DNA	CDR3
TRBD1	NA	TRBV2	TRBJ2-2	TGTGCCAGCATGGTGGACAGGGGGACCGGGGAGCTGTTTTTT	CASMVDRGTGELFF
NA	few	TRBV2	TRBJ2-7	TGTGCCAGCAGTGTACTCGACTACGAGCAGTACTTC	CASSVLDYEQYF
NA	NA	TRBV14	TRBJ2-1	TGTGCCAGCAGCCGAGTAACCGGGACTTCTTGGGAGTTCTTC	CASSRVTGTSWEFF
NA	few	TRBV7-2	TRBJ2-5	TGTGCCAGCAGCTTAACCGGGAGAGAAGAGACCCAGTACTTC	CASSLTGREETQYF
TRBD1	NA	TRBV30	TRBJ1-5	TGTGCCTGGACAACTAACTCCAGGGGGTCTCAGCCCCAGCATTTT	CAWTTNSRGSQPQHF
NA	NA	TRBV20-1	TRBJ2-7	TGCAGTGCCGGAGGGCCGAGGGAGCAGTACTTC	CSAGGPREQYF
TRBD2	NA	TRBV19	TRBJ2-2	TGTGCCAGTAGTATAGTCACTAGCGGGAGCTCCGGGGAGCTGTTTTTT	CASSIVTSGSSGELFF
TRBD1	many	TRBV6-5	TRBJ2-1	TGTGCCAGCAGTTCCCCACGGGACAGGGGTGCGAATGAGCAGTTCTTC	CASSSPRDRGANEQFF
NA	NA	TRBV5-1	TRBJ2-6	TGCGCCAGCACTACTTCCGGGACAAGCACTGGGGCCAACGTCCTGACTTTC	CASTTSGTSTGANVLTF
NA	NA	TRBV5-4	TRBJ2-3	TGTGCCAGCAGCTCAACTGTGGGACTCCGAGATACGCAGTATTTT	CASSSTVGLRDTQYF
NA	NA	TRBV4-1	TRBJ2-7	TGCGCCAGCAGCCAAGATCTGCCGTACGAGCAGTACTTC	CASSQDLPYEQYF
TRBD2	NA	TRBV7-9	TRBJ2-7	TGTGCCAGCAGCTCGGTAGCGGGAGTCTACGAGCAGTACTTC	CASSSVAGVYEQYF
TRBD1	few	TRBV10-3	TRBJ2-5	TGTGCCATCAGTGAGTCTGGACAGGTGGAGACCCAGTACTTC	CAISESGQVETQYF
NA	few	TRBV15	TRBJ1-5	TGTGCCACCAGCAGATCGCGACAGGCCTTAAATCAGCCCCAGCATTTT	CATSRSRQALNQPQHF
NA	few	TRBV5-1	TRBJ2-2	TGCGCCAGCAGCCTGCCACTAGAAGGAAAAGGTGGCACCGGGGAGCTGTTTTTT	CASSLPLEGKGGTGELFF
TRBD2	NA	TRBV5-6	TRBJ2-5	TGTGCCAGCAGCTTGGTCAGCTTGGTAGCGGGAGGGCCGGAGACCCAGTACTTC	CASSLVSLVAGGPETQYF
TRBD1	few	TRBV6-5	TRBJ1-2	TGTGCCAGCAGTTACCGAGGACAGGGAGGCTATGGCTACACCTTC	CASSYRGQGGYGYTF
NA	NA	TRBV7-2	TRBJ2-2	TGTGCCAGCAGCTTAGACCGGACCGGGGAGCTGTTTTTT	CASSLDRTGELFF
TRBD2	NA	TRBV7-8	TRBJ2-3	TGTGCCAGCAGCTTAGAAGCTAGCGGGAGCACAGATACGCAGTATTTT	CASSLEASGSTDTQYF
NA	NA	TRBV6-5	TRBJ1-5	TGTGCCAGCACTCCCTGGCGGGGGGCCAGTCAGCCCCAGCATTTT	CASTPWRGASQPQHF
NA	NA	TRBV5-6	TRBJ2-3	TGTGCCAGCAGCGCCTCAGATACGCAGTATTTT	CASSASDTQYF
NA	NA	TRBV30	TRBJ2-3	TGTGCCTGGAGTGTGAGCACAGATACGCAGTATTTT	CAWSVSTDTQYF
TRBD1	NA	TRBV30	TRBJ2-3	TGTGCCTGGAGCAACGGACAGGGGGCCCCCACAGATACGCAGTATTTT	CAWSNGQGAPTDTQYF
TRBD1	NA	TRBV30	TRBJ1-4	TGTGCCTGGAGTGTGGGGACAGGGCTATTTTTT	CAWSVGTGLFF
TRBD2	NA	TRBV6-4	TRBJ2-2	TGTGCCAGCACCCGGGAGGGTAACACCGGGGAGCTGTTTTTT	CASTREGNTGELFF
NA	NA	TRBV29-1	TRBJ2-2	TGCAGCGTTGACCGTCGAACGAACGGGGAGCTGTTTTTT	CSVDRRTNGELFF
NA	NA	TRBV18	TRBJ1-5	TGTGCCAGCTCACCAGCAGGGGATCAGCCCCAGCATTTT	CASSPAGDQPQHF
NA	NA	TRBV7-2	TRBJ2-7	TGTGCCAGCAGCTTAGAAGGGGCGAGCGGGTACGAGCAGTACTTC	CASSLEGASGYEQYF
NA	NA	TRBV7-9	TRBJ2-1	TGTGCCAGCAGCGCCTCCAGTTCGGGGCAGTTCTTC	CASSASSSGQFF
TRBD2	NA	TRBV9	TRBJ2-5	TGTGCCAGCAGCCTCACTAGCGGGAGTGGTACGGTAGAGACCCAGTACTTC	CASSLTSGSGTVETQYF
NA	few	TRBV5-1	TRBJ2-6	TGCGCCTGCAGCGGAACCAGCTCTGGGGCCAACGTCCTGACTTTC	CACSGTSSGANVLTF
NA	few	TRBV29-1	TRBJ1-2	TGCAGCGTTGCCGCGGGCGGCGGGTATGGCTACACCTTC	CSVAAGGGYGYTF
NA	NA	TRBV5-1	TRBJ2-5	TGCGCCAGCAGTGACGGGATTATGGAGACCCAGTACTTC	CASSDGIMETQYF
NA	NA	TRBV18	TRBJ1-4	TGTGCCAGCTCACCCAACGCTAATGAAAAACTGTTTTTT	CASSPNANEKLFF
NA	NA	TRBV12-5	TRBJ2-5	TGTGCTAGTGGTTTCGGCAGGGAGGAGACCCAGTACTTC	CASGFGREETQYF
NA	NA	TRBV29-1	TRBJ1-1	TGCAGCGTTGGCAGGATCGGCGAGGTCTTT	CSVGRIGEVF
TRBD1	many	TRBV10-3	TRBJ2-6	TGTGCCATCAGGATTACAGGGGACCTCTTCGGGGCCAACGTCCTGACTTTC	CAIRITGDLFGANVLTF